This entry lists 15 T cell receptor beta chains sequenced from one sample in a study of CD8 T cells in Susac syndrome. RNA, at roughly 0.45 to 1 ug, was reverse transcribed with random hexamers. TCRdb redid the calling of the immunoSEQ multiplex PCR reads with MiXCR, one entry per CDR3 protein. Among approximately 260,000 distinct CDR3 sequences listed, approximately 95% were seen once. The sequenced sample was CD4+ T cells from PBMCs. These receptor sequences come from a human donor with Susac syndrome.

The chain couples TRBV29-1 to TRBJ1-5; D not resolved. Germline assignment: CDR1 SQVTM and CDR2 ANQGSEA. Trimming pared 3 bases from V and 3 bases from J, leaving 9 bases between. This CDR3 is 13 amino acids long. The CDR3 is CSVELGLNQPQHF. CDR3 nucleotide sequence: TGCAGCGTTGAGTTGGGCCTCAATCAGCCCCAGCATTTT.

This clonotype has just a few counts. The rearrangement joins TRBV7-2 to TRBJ2-7; D gene unclear. The CDR3 length is 12 residues. The ends were cut back, 0 bases at V and 2 bases at J, with 2 bases in the middle. Germline CDR1 SGHTA, CDR2 FQGNSA. Here the CDR3 DNA reads TGTGCCAGCAGCTTAGCCGCCTACGAGCAGTACTTC. It translates to CASSLAAYEQYF.

The rearrangement links TRBV25-1 to TRBJ1-4, with D uncertain. CDR1 and CDR2 from the germline V gene are MGHDK and SYGVNS. The V and J ends lost 3 bases and 8 bases respectively, with 16 bases between them. The CDR3 runs to 15 residues. The chain's CDR3 is CASSDPAGLWEKLFF. The CDR3 DNA follows: TGTGCCAGCAGTGATCCGGCAGGCCTGTGGGAAAAACTGTTTTTT.

V and J are TRBV10-3 and TRBJ2-1, with 9 nucleotides matching TRBD2. V lost 7 bases, J lost 8 bases, and 12 bases stayed unmatched. There are 15 residues in the CDR3. Germline V gene lookup returns CDR1 ENHRY and CDR2 SYGVKD. The CDR3 loop is CAITASSGRRDEQFF. The CDR3 nucleotides read TGTGCCATCACCGCGAGTAGCGGGAGAAGAGATGAGCAGTTCTTC.

This chain uses TRBV4-1 with TRBJ2-5; D not resolved. This CDR3 has 15 amino acids. Trimming shortened V by 4 bases and J by 4 bases, and 16 bases separated the two germline ends. Germline assignment: CDR1 MGHRA and CDR2 YSYEKL. The CDR3 DNA sequence: TGCGCCAGCAGCCCCTGGGGTGTGGGTCCAGAGACCCAGTACTTC. This translates into CASSPWGVGPETQYF.

This sequence joins TRBV20-1 and TRBJ2-6, with D perhaps TRBD1 or TRBD2 (5 bases each). Germline V gives CDR1 DFQATT, CDR2 SNEGSKA (reference sequence). The ends were cut back, 6 bases at V and 6 bases at J, with 15 bases in the middle. The CDR3 extends over 14 amino acids. CDR3 sequence (DNA): TGCAGTGCCAGCAAGGGACGCATGGCCAACGTCCTGACTTTC. Protein product: CSASKGRMANVLTF.

The gene calls are TRBV7-2 and TRBJ1-5; 8 bases fit TRBD1. With V trimmed by 2 bases and J by 1 base, 1 base remained unmatched. The CDR3 loop spans 15 amino acids. Germline CDR1 SGHTA, CDR2 FQGNSA. The CDR3: CASSLQGASNQPQHF. As DNA, the CDR3 is TGTGCCAGCAGCTTACAGGGGGCAAGCAATCAGCCCCAGCATTTT.

The genes are TRBV28 and TRBJ2-1; TRBD2 matches 7 bases. The CDR3 is 16 amino acids. With V trimmed by 5 bases and J by 0 bases, 7 bases remained unmatched. CDR1 MDHEN and CDR2 SYDVKM come from the germline V gene. The CDR3 here is CASSILAPSSYNEQFF. The CDR3 DNA reads as TGTGCCAGCAGTATACTAGCGCCGAGCTCCTACAATGAGCAGTTCTTC.

The V and J genes are TRBV7-2 and TRBJ2-5, with D uncertain. The germline V and J ends were trimmed by 2 bases and 2 bases, with 6 bases remaining between them. CDR1 SGHTA and CDR2 FQGNSA come from the germline V gene. This CDR3 region has 13 residues. The CDR3 nucleotides are TGTGCCAGCAGCTTATACGATCAAGAGACCCAGTACTTC. This gives the protein CASSLYDQETQYF.

The V and J genes are TRBV30 and TRBJ1-1; D not certain. V dropped 2 bases and J dropped 2 bases, with 12 bases sitting between them. CDR3 size: 14 residues. Germline CDR1 is GTSNPN and CDR2 is SVGIG (reference sequence). This CDR3 reads CAWSRWGFNTEAFF. DNA of the CDR3: TGTGCCTGGAGTAGGTGGGGATTCAACACTGAAGCTTTCTTT. The full variable domain, with the rest looked up from reference TRBV30 and TRBJ1-1, is SQTIHQWPATLVQPVGSPLSLECTVEGTSNPNLYWYRQAAGRGLQLLFYSVGIGQISSEVPQNLSASRPQDRQFILSSKKLLLSDSGFYLCAWSRWGFNTEAFFGQGTRLTVV.

Concerning this clonotype: One end of the junction fails to match germline, which may point to a read error. The V call is TRBV30, the J call TRBJ1-2; tentatively, D is TRBD1 (6 bases). The CDR3 is 11 amino acids. CDR1 and CDR2 from the germline V gene are GTSNPN and SVGIG (reference sequence). In DNA form, the CDR3 reads TGTGCCTGGGCAACTACGGCGGGGGCCCTGTTC. It translates to CAWATTAGALF.

There are a few counts of this clonotype. The CDR3 spells CASSQEAGYTEAFF. Written as DNA, the CDR3 is TGTGCCAGCAGCCAAGAAGCTGGTTACACTGAAGCTTTCTTT. The gene calls are TRBV14 and TRBJ1-1; D unclear. This CDR3 has 14 amino acids. The V end lost 0 bases, the J end lost 3 bases, and 8 bases lay between the germline ends. Germline CDR1 is SGHDN and CDR2 is FVKESK. Drawing the rest from reference TRBV14 and TRBJ1-1, the complete variable domain is EAGVTQFPSHSVIEKGQTVTLRCDPISGHDNLYWYRRVMGKEIKFLLHFVKESKQDESGMPNNRFLAERTGGTYSTLKVQPAELEDSGVYFCASSQEAGYTEAFFGQGTRLTVV.

This chain joins TRBV9 and TRBJ2-1, with TRBD2 matching 7 bases. The CDR3 is 15 amino acids. Germline V CDR1 and CDR2: SGDLS, YYNGEE. V lost 4 bases, J lost 4 bases, and 8 bases stayed unmatched. Here the CDR3 reads CASSSGTTVYNEQFF. CDR3 in DNA: TGTGCCAGCAGCTCCGGGACTACGGTTTACAATGAGCAGTTCTTC.

The rearrangement uses TRBV24-1 and TRBJ2-2, with 7 bases lining up with TRBD1. J lost 6 bases, V lost 5 bases, and 8 bases had no gene match. Looked up from germline, CDR1 is KGHDR and CDR2 is SFDVKD. This CDR3 is built from 15 residues. The CDR3 region is CATSVDRDFSGELFF. In DNA, the CDR3 is TGTGCCACCAGTGTCGACAGGGATTTCTCCGGGGAGCTGTTTTTT.

The V and J genes are TRBV6-6 and TRBJ2-7; 7 bases fit TRBD2. Germline V gene lookup returns CDR1 MNHNY and CDR2 SVGAGI (reference sequence). The CDR3 is 14 residues long. The J segment lost 5 bases and the V segment lost 2 bases, leaving 6 bases of the junction unmatched. The CDR3, as DNA: TGTGCCAGCAGTTACCGGCGGGAGAGCAACGAGCAGTACTTC. It specifies CASSYRRESNEQYF.